The 16 T cell receptor beta chains reported below all come from one sample, sequenced in a study of PD-L1 blockade in urothelial cancer. Sequencing was performed with immunoSEQ multiplex PCR; in TCRdb, only in-frame clones are kept and a portion is missing. This table has 60,000 or so clones, roughly 80% appearing once. Sequenced here: PBMCs, sampled around atezolizumab (anti-PD-L1) treatment. The receptors come from a man aged 65-85 years with urothelial cancer.

The CDR3 loop is CASSEQGGTEAFF. CDR3 DNA: TGTGCCAGTAGCGAACAGGGAGGGACTGAAGCTTTCTTT. J is TRBJ1-1 and V is TRBV19; D might be TRBD1 (6 bases). Trimming removed 6 bases from V and 5 bases from J, with 13 bases in between. The CDR3 totals 13 residues. Looked up from germline, CDR1 is LNHDA and CDR2 is SQIVND (reference sequence).

The V call is TRBV4-2, the J call TRBJ2-1, with no clear D. The CDR3 is 14 residues long. With 0 bases removed from V and 9 bases from J, the gap between germline ends came to 12 bases. CDR1 LGHNA and CDR2 YNFKEQ come from the germline V gene. The CDR3 spells CASSQDQLESEQFF. As DNA, the CDR3 is TGTGCCAGCAGCCAAGATCAACTCGAGAGTGAGCAGTTCTTC.

This chain links TRBV19 with TRBJ1-1; 8 nucleotides agree with TRBD1. V dropped 5 bases and J dropped 0; count of bases not matched to a gene: 11. The CDR3 consists of 17 residues. Germline V gene sequence: CDR1 LNHDA, CDR2 SQIVND (reference sequence). CDR3 residues: CASSGEQTGALNTEAFF. CDR3 bases: TGTGCCAGTAGTGGGGAACAGACAGGGGCGCTGAACACTGAAGCTTTCTTT.

This clone has a handful of counts. The chain carries TRBV11-2 and TRBJ2-3; D remains unclear. V lost 3 bases and J lost 4, with 8 bases in between. The CDR3 covers 13 residues. Germline lookup yields CDR1 SGHAT and CDR2 FQNNGV. The CDR3 protein is CASSFQSPDTQYF. In nucleotides, the CDR3 is TGTGCCAGCAGCTTTCAGTCCCCAGATACGCAGTATTTT.

V and J are TRBV30 and TRBJ2-3, with D perhaps TRBD1 (5 bases). This CDR3 has 15 amino acids. Germline values: CDR1 GTSNPN, CDR2 SVGIG (reference sequence). Trimming pared 1 base from V and 0 bases from J, leaving 11 bases between. DNA of the CDR3: TGTGCCTGGAGTGCGTGGGGCCAAAGCACAGATACGCAGTATTTT. It specifies CAWSAWGQSTDTQYF.

The chain has TRBV9 and TRBJ2-3; tentative D call: TRBD2 (5 bases). The CDR3 length is 15 residues. Trimming removed 4 bases from V and 1 base from J, with 13 bases in between. Germline V gives CDR1 SGDLS, CDR2 YYNGEE. The CDR3 loop is CASSRSVLGTDTQYF. CDR3 nucleotide sequence: TGTGCCAGCAGCCGTAGCGTGCTCGGCACAGATACGCAGTATTTT.

This clone was observed a handful of times. This chain joins TRBV4-2 and TRBJ1-4; the D is unclear. Trimming stripped 1 base from V and 8 bases from J, with 14 bases between. This CDR3 comprises 15 residues. Germline assignment: CDR1 LGHNA and CDR2 YNFKEQ. The CDR3 here is CASSQAAGNREKLFF. The CDR3, as DNA: TGTGCCAGCAGCCAAGCGGCAGGCAATCGGGAAAAACTGTTTTTT.

This clone has more than one count but fewer than ten. V usage is TRBV19 and J usage is TRBJ1-1; D call uncertain. Trimming shortened V by 3 bases and J by 7 bases, and 12 bases separated the two germline ends. The CDR3 length is 13 residues. CDR1 is LNHDA, CDR2 SQIVND, per germline (reference sequence). The DNA for the CDR3 is TGTGCCAGTAGTATTTCCGGGTCGGGTGAAGCTTTCTTT. Translating it yields CASSISGSGEAFF.

The chain has TRBV5-1 and TRBJ2-5, with TRBD2 as a possible D gene (5 bases). Germline V gives CDR1 SGHRS, CDR2 YFSETQ. The germline V and J ends were trimmed by 0 bases and 1 base, with 10 bases remaining between them. The CDR3 spans 15 residues. The CDR3 coding sequence is TGCGCCAGCAGCTTGGGGGGAGCAAGCCAAGAGACCCAGTACTTC. It specifies CASSLGGASQETQYF.

The J gene is TRBJ2-7, the V gene TRBV5-6; D is unclear. The ends were cut back, 2 bases at V and 2 bases at J, with 11 bases in the middle. The CDR3 sequence is 14 residues long. The germline V gene has CDR1 SGHDT and CDR2 YYEEEE. The CDR3 nucleotides read TGTGCCAGCAGCTTCGGCGGCACCACCTACGAGCAGTACTTC. It specifies CASSFGGTTYEQYF. Full variable domain (outside the CDR3, taken from reference TRBV5-6 and TRBJ2-7): DAGVTQSPTHLIKTRGQQVTLRCSPKSGHDTVSWYQQALGQGPQFIFQYYEEEERQRGNFPDRFSGHQFPNYSSELNVNALLLGDSALYLCASSFGGTTYEQYFGPGTRLTVT.

This sequence joins TRBV11-2 and TRBJ1-1; D unresolved. Germline V lookup: CDR1 SGHAT, CDR2 FQNNGV. This CDR3 region has 13 residues. V dropped 0 bases and J dropped 4 bases, with 6 bases sitting between them. The CDR3 protein is CASSLERVTEAFF. In DNA, the CDR3 is TGTGCCAGCAGCTTAGAGAGGGTCACTGAAGCTTTCTTT.

This clone was detected a few times. This chain uses TRBV14 with TRBJ2-7, with 7 bases that match TRBD1. Trimming at V came to 1 base and at J to 2 bases, leaving 11 bases not matched to a gene. The germline V gene has CDR1 SGHDN and CDR2 FVKESK. There are 17 residues in the CDR3. The CDR3 protein is CASSQVPSTGDTYEQYF. CDR3 DNA sequence: TGTGCCAGCAGCCAAGTTCCCTCCACAGGGGATACCTACGAGCAGTACTTC.

The chain recombines TRBV5-1 with TRBJ1-4; 9 positions match TRBD1. J gave up 8 bases and V 0 bases, and 2 bases lay outside the gene matches. Germline V CDR1 and CDR2: SGHRS, YFSETQ. The CDR3 is 14 amino acids. CDR3 sequence reads: CASSLVGQGEKLFF. The CDR3 DNA sequence: TGCGCCAGCAGCTTGGTCGGACAGGGGGAAAAACTGTTTTTT.

The J gene is TRBJ2-5, the V gene TRBV29-1, with TRBD2 matching 13 bases. J lost 3 bases, V lost 3 bases, and 4 bases had no gene match. CDR3 length equals 15 residues. Per the germline V gene, CDR1 is SQVTM and CDR2 is ANQGSEA. The CDR3 sequence is CSVDWTSGRKETQYF. The CDR3 DNA reads TGCAGCGTTGATTGGACTAGCGGGAGAAAAGAGACCCAGTACTTC.

The chain couples TRBV7-2 to TRBJ2-5; TRBD1 matches at 9 bases. CDR1 is SGHTA and CDR2 is FQGNSA in the germline V gene. The CDR3 consists of 16 residues. V trimming: 6 bases; J trimming: 1 base; junction bases outside the gene matches: 9. The CDR3 is CASSLTGGKSQETQYF. DNA for the CDR3: TGTGCCAGCAGTCTCACAGGGGGCAAGTCCCAAGAGACCCAGTACTTC.

This clone showed up just once. The gene calls are TRBV9 and TRBJ2-2, with 8 bases identical to TRBD2. The ends lost 0 bases at V and 6 bases at J; junction bases unmatched: 7. The length of the CDR3 is 16 residues. Germline V gene sequence: CDR1 SGDLS, CDR2 YYNGEE. For the CDR3, the DNA is TGTGCCAGCAGCGTAGACGGGAGGGCCAGGTCCGGGGAGCTGTTTTTT. This gives the protein CASSVDGRARSGELFF.